The 25 T cell receptor beta chains below all came from one sample that was sequenced in a study of T cell repertoires in cytomegalovirus infection. TCRdb called the reads again in MiXCR, with one record for every CDR3 protein. The profile covers approximately 100,000 distinct CDR3 sequences, with about 30% appearing a single time and roughly 81% taken by the ten largest. These TCRs' antigens remain unknown. Specimen: CD8+ T cells from cultured PBMCs, collected from culture after CMV antigen stimulation. Receptors originate from a human donor in good health (CMV status not recorded). Some clones in this sample may be carry-over from other donors' samples.

This clonotype was recorded at least ten times. The V and J genes are TRBV27 and TRBJ2-1, with TRBD2 identical over 7 bases. The junction had 2 bases not matched to a gene; V was cut back by 3 bases and J by 6 bases. The CDR3 has 13 residues. The germline V gene encodes CDR1 MNHEY and CDR2 SMNVEV (reference sequence). In DNA, the CDR3 is TGTGCCAGCAGTTTGGGACTACTCAATGAGCAGTTCTTC. Its protein product is CASSLGLLNEQFF.

This clonotype was seen repeatedly, ten times or more. The chain uses TRBV7-8 and TRBJ1-6, with D perhaps matching TRBD1 (5 bases). CDR3 length: 16 residues. The V and J ends lost 0 bases and 4 bases respectively, with 10 bases between them. CDR1 is SGHVS and CDR2 is FQNEAQ in the germline V gene. CDR3 amino acids: CASSLAREGYNSPLHF. The CDR3, as DNA: TGTGCCAGCAGCTTAGCGCGGGAGGGGTATAATTCACCCCTCCACTTT.

The chain employs TRBV11-2 and TRBJ2-1, with 10 bases identical to TRBD1. CDR3 length: 15 residues. Germline CDR1 reads SGHAT; CDR2 reads FQNNGV. J gave up 6 bases and V 5 bases, and 7 bases lay outside the gene matches. DNA for the CDR3: TGTGCCAGCAGCGACGGACAGGGGGTAATCAATGAGCAGTTCTTC. This encodes CASSDGQGVINEQFF.

The genes are TRBV5-4 and TRBJ2-7; D tentatively fits TRBD1 or TRBD2 (7 bases each). V shed 4 bases and J shed 6 bases, with 20 bases lying between them. The CDR3 is 15 residues long. From germline, CDR1 is SGHNT and CDR2 YYREEE (reference sequence). The CDR3 is CASSPTGRATLEQYF. CDR3 DNA sequence: TGTGCCAGCAGCCCGACAGGGAGGGCCACCCTCGAGCAGTACTTC. Together with reference TRBV5-4 and TRBJ2-7, the CDR3 gives the full variable domain: ETGVTQSPTHLIKTRGQQVTLRCSSQSGHNTVSWYQQALGQGPQFIFQYYREEENGRGNFPPRFSGLQFPNYSSELNVNALELDDSALYLCASSPTGRATLEQYFGPGTRLTVT.

Ten or more counts support this clonotype. The V and J genes are TRBV12-3 or TRBV12-4 and TRBJ2-7; D not resolved. The CDR3 totals 13 residues. The V gene lost 3 bases and the J gene lost 0 bases, with 6 bases spanning the gap. As DNA, the CDR3 is TGTGCCAGCAGTTTCACGATCTCCTACGAGCAGTACTTC. It yields the protein CASSFTISYEQYF.

The CDR3 reads CASSLSGSGSYEQYF. As DNA, the CDR3 is TGTGCCAGCAGTTTATCGGGTAGCGGGTCCTACGAGCAGTACTTC. V is TRBV27 and J is TRBJ2-7; 7 nucleotides line up with TRBD2. Germline values: CDR1 MNHEY, CDR2 SMNVEV (reference sequence). This CDR3 has 15 amino acids. V shed 0 bases and J 1 base; nucleotides not matched to a gene: 3.

V gene TRBV7-6 combines with J gene TRBJ2-5, with D tentatively TRBD1 or TRBD2 (5 bases each). This CDR3 has 14 residues. Germline V gene lookup returns CDR1 SGHVS and CDR2 FNYEAQ. The V and J ends lost 5 bases and 1 base respectively, with 11 bases between them. The CDR3 DNA sequence: TGTGCCAGCAGCCACGAGGGACCCCAAGAGACCCAGTACTTC. Its translation is CASSHEGPQETQYF.

The rearrangement joins TRBV27 to TRBJ2-7, with D maybe TRBD2 (5 bases). Germline V gene data show CDR1 as MNHEY and CDR2 as SMNVEV (reference sequence). The V gene lost 2 bases and the J gene lost 5 bases, with 10 bases spanning the gap. This CDR3 spans 13 amino acids. CDR3 in DNA: TGTGCCAGCAGTTTAGGGAGAGCCCACGAGCAGTACTTC. As protein: CASSLGRAHEQYF.

This clonotype was recorded a few times. The V gene is TRBV7-3, the J gene TRBJ2-3; D is undetermined. Trimming removed 5 bases at V and 7 bases at J, with 22 bases between. Germline CDR1 SGHTA, CDR2 FQGTGA. The CDR3 is 16 amino acids. The CDR3 reads CASSQQLPLVSNTQYF. The CDR3 coding sequence is TGTGCCAGCAGCCAGCAGCTCCCCTTGGTCTCGAATACGCAGTATTTT.

With regard to this clonotype: A read error may account for a junction end that differs from germline. This chain joins TRBV19 and TRBJ1-1; perhaps TRBD1 as D (6 bases). The CDR3 is made up of 14 amino acids. The germline gives CDR1 LNHDA, CDR2 SQIVND (reference sequence). CDR3: CASSIWGPDTETFF. The DNA for the CDR3 is TGTGCCAGTAGTATATGGGGGCCTGACACTGAAACTTTCTTT. The complete variable domain, with remaining parts taken from reference TRBV19 and TRBJ1-1, reads DGGITQSPKYLFRKEGQNVTLSCEQNLNHDAMYWYRQDPGQGLRLIYYSQIVNDFQKGDIAEGYSVSREKKESFPLTVTSAQKNPTAFYLCASSIWGPDTETFFGQGTRLTVV.

This clonotype was observed many times. The rearrangement uses TRBV7-6 and TRBJ2-1, with 8 bases lining up with TRBD2. Germline-derived CDR1 and CDR2 are SGHVS and FNYEAQ. Trimming cost V 2 bases and J 1 base; bases outside gene matches: 4. This CDR3 region has 16 residues. The CDR3 region is CASSLFSGASYNEQFF. The CDR3 DNA reads TGTGCCAGCAGCTTATTTAGCGGGGCTTCCTACAATGAGCAGTTCTTC.

V gene TRBV4-1 combines with J gene TRBJ1-4; D possibly corresponds to TRBD1 (5 bases). This CDR3 contains 16 residues. V was clipped by 0 bases and J by 8 bases, with 16 bases between them. Germline-derived CDR1 and CDR2 are MGHRA and YSYEKL. CDR3: CASSQDGARIGEKLFF. Written as DNA, the CDR3 is TGCGCCAGCAGCCAAGATGGGGCACGAATCGGGGAAAAACTGTTTTTT.

This sequence joins TRBV6-5 and TRBJ1-1, with D tentatively TRBD1 (6 bases). Trimming removed 6 bases from V and 4 bases from J, with 24 bases in between. Germline assignment: CDR1 MNHEY and CDR2 SVGAGI. The CDR3 runs to 17 residues. The CDR3 bases are TGTGCCAGCAGCTGGACAGTAATCTTCACAACGAGCACTGAAGCTTTCTTT. The encoded protein is CASSWTVIFTTSTEAFF.

The table lists this clonotype with many counts. For the CDR3, the DNA is TGTGCCAGCAGTGAAAGTTGGGACACACGAAACTCTGGGGCCAACGTCCTGACTTTC. Protein sequence: CASSESWDTRNSGANVLTF. This chain links TRBV2 with TRBJ2-6, with D perhaps matching TRBD1 (6 bases). Trimming left V 2 bases short and J 0 bases short, with 17 bases between. CDR1 and CDR2 (germline): SNHLY, FYNNEI. This CDR3 has 19 residues. The whole variable domain, filled in from reference TRBV2 and TRBJ2-6, reads EPEVTQTPSHQVTQMGQEVILRCVPISNHLYFYWYRQILGQKVEFLVSFYNNEISEKSEIFDDQFSVERPDGSNFTLKIRSTKLEDSAMYFCASSESWDTRNSGANVLTFGAGSRLTVL.

This chain uses TRBV4-1 with TRBJ2-6, with D possibly matching TRBD2 (6 bases). Germline CDR1 reads MGHRA; CDR2 reads YSYEKL. This CDR3 region has 16 residues. V was pared by 2 bases and J by 3 bases, with 11 bases between. CDR3 nucleotides: TGCGCCAGCAGCCAATTCGGGGGAGGTGGGGCCAACGTCCTGACTTTC. Protein: CASSQFGGGGANVLTF.

This clonotype appeared a single time. The V call is TRBV11-2, the J call TRBJ2-1, with D perhaps TRBD2 (5 bases). V was clipped by 5 bases and J by 8 bases, with 19 bases between them. CDR3 size: 15 residues. From germline, CDR1 is SGHAT and CDR2 FQNNGV. The CDR3, as DNA: TGTGCCAGCAGCAACCCAGCGGCGGAATTCTATGAGCAGTTCTTC. Protein product: CASSNPAAEFYEQFF.

This clonotype occurred many times. This CDR3 reads CASSSANQETQYF. The CDR3 nucleotides are TGTGCCAGCAGCTCTGCTAACCAAGAGACCCAGTACTTC. This chain uses TRBV7-9 with TRBJ2-5; D is unclear. The CDR3 contains 13 residues. CDR1 is SEHNR and CDR2 is FQNEAQ in the germline V gene (reference sequence). Trimming stripped 4 bases from V and 0 bases from J, with 6 bases between.

The genes are TRBV7-9 and TRBJ1-2, with 9 nucleotides matching TRBD1. This CDR3 spans 14 amino acids. After removal of 5 bases from V and 8 bases from J, the junction contained 9 bases not matched to a gene. Germline V gives CDR1 SEHNR, CDR2 FQNEAQ (reference sequence). This CDR3 is CASSLTGGAEGYTF. In DNA form, the CDR3 reads TGTGCCAGCAGCCTTACAGGGGGCGCGGAGGGCTACACCTTC.

This clonotype occurred once. The rearrangement links TRBV29-1 to TRBJ1-1, with 8 bases lining up with TRBD1. The CDR3 length is 14 residues. V trimming: 3 bases; J trimming: 1 base; junction bases outside the gene matches: 4. From germline, CDR1 is SQVTM and CDR2 ANQGSEA. This chain's CDR3 is CSVEGRGPNTEAFF. CDR3 nucleotides: TGCAGCGTTGAGGGCAGGGGGCCGAACACTGAAGCTTTCTTT.

This clonotype has just a few counts. This CDR3 is CASSEPTGGFGYTF. CDR3 nucleotides: TGTGCCAGCAGTGAGCCGACAGGGGGCTTTGGCTACACCTTC. The chain couples TRBV6-1 to TRBJ1-2; 10 bases are a match to TRBD1. The CDR3 has 14 residues. CDR1 is MNHNS and CDR2 is SASEGT in the germline V gene. The J segment lost 7 bases and the V segment lost 3 bases, leaving 5 bases of the junction unmatched.

This clonotype has a handful of counts. V usage is TRBV7-9 and J usage is TRBJ1-1, with unresolved D. CDR3 length: 14 residues. Trimming shortened V by 1 base and J by 5 bases, and 11 bases separated the two germline ends. The germline CDR1 and CDR2 sequences are SEHNR and FQNEAQ (reference sequence). The CDR3 is CASSLVGQQTEAFF. The CDR3 nucleotides read TGTGCCAGCAGCTTAGTCGGGCAGCAGACTGAAGCTTTCTTT. The complete variable domain, with remaining parts taken from reference TRBV7-9 and TRBJ1-1, reads DTGVSQNPRHKITKRGQNVTFRCDPISEHNRLYWYRQTLGQGPEFLTYFQNEAQLEKSRLLSDRFSAERPKGSFSTLEIQRTEQGDSAMYLCASSLVGQQTEAFFGQGTRLTVV.

This clonotype was detected only a few times. The chain combines TRBV12-3 or TRBV12-4 with TRBJ1-1; D gene uncertain. This CDR3 has 11 residues. Trimming took 3 bases from V and 8 from J, leaving 7 bases between them. In DNA, the CDR3 is TGTGCCAGCAGTTTGGACGGCGAAGCTTTCTTT. This codes for CASSLDGEAFF.

This chain joins TRBV27 and TRBJ2-1; D may correspond to TRBD1 or TRBD2 (6 bases each). This CDR3 is built from 14 residues. Germline CDR1 is MNHEY and CDR2 is SMNVEV (reference sequence). Trimming cost V 6 bases and J 6 bases, with 15 bases left between them. CDR3 loop: CASSWRDNPNEQFF. The DNA of the CDR3 is TGTGCCAGCAGCTGGAGGGACAACCCCAATGAGCAGTTCTTC.

This clonotype was seen many times. The chain recombines TRBV18 with TRBJ1-1, with TRBD1 identical over 7 bases. The V gene end was trimmed by 3 bases and the J gene end by 3 bases; junction bases not matched to a gene: 7. This CDR3 contains 15 residues. Germline-derived CDR1 and CDR2 are KGHSH and LQKENI. The CDR3 region is CASSPQGGGDTEAFF. The DNA of the CDR3 is TGTGCCAGCTCACCCCAGGGGGGAGGAGACACTGAAGCTTTCTTT.

This clonotype occurred a few times. This chain connects TRBV7-6 to TRBJ2-2; no firm D call. CDR1 and CDR2 (germline): SGHVS, FNYEAQ. Trimming pared 5 bases from V and 0 bases from J, leaving 10 bases between. The CDR3 totals 15 residues. The CDR3 DNA reads as TGTGCCAGCAGCCCACGCCCCGCGAACACCGGGGAGCTGTTTTTT. Encoded protein: CASSPRPANTGELFF.